This T cell receptor (beta chain) is from a study of shared clonotypes between healthy human individuals. Per the germline V gene, CDR1 is SGHRS and CDR2 is YFSETQ. V was cut by 7 bases and J by 13 bases, with 24 bases left in between. The length of the CDR3 is 15 residues. Study-level points and caveats: Only blood underwent sampling, and tissue repertoires likely differ. With few donors, the genetic and exposure-history diversity represented was limited.

About this clone: Its cognate antigen is unknown.

Sequencing was performed with immunoSEQ multiplex PCR; in TCRdb, only in-frame clones are kept and a portion is missing. The table lists more than 2 million clones, 90% to 97% of them singletons. The rearrangement uses TRBV5-1 and TRBJ1-6; perhaps TRBD1 as D (5 bases). The sample consisted of naive CD4+ T cells sorted from blood. Subset denoted: CD45RA+ positively selected. This receptor was obtained from a young man in good health. The CDR3 sequence: CASARTGTQSNPLHF. The CDR3 DNA reads as TGCGCCAGCGCTCGAACCGGGACCCAGAGTAATCCCCTCCACTTT.